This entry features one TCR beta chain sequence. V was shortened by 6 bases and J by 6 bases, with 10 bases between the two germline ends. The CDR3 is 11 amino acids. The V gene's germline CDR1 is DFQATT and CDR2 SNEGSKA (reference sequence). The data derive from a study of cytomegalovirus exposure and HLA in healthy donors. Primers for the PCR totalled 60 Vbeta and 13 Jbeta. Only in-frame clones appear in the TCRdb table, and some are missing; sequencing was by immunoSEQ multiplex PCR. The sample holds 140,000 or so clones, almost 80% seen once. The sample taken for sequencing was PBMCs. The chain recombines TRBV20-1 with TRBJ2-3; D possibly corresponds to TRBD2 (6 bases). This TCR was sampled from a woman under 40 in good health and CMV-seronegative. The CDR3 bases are TGCAGTGCCCGGAGGGTGGATACGCAGTATTTT. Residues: CSARRVDTQYF.